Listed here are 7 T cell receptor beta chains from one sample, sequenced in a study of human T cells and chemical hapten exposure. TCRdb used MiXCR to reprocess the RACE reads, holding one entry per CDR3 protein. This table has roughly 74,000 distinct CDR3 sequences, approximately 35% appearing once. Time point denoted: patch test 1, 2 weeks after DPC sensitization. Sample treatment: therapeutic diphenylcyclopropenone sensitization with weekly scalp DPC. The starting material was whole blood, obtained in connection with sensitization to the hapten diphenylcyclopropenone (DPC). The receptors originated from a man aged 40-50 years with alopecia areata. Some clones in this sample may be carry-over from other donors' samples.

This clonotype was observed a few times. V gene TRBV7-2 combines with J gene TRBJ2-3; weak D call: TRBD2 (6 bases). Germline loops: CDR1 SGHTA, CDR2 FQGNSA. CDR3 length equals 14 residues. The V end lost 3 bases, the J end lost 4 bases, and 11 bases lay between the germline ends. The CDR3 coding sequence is TGTGCCAGCAGCTTCGGGAGAGTTGCAGATACGCAGTATTTT. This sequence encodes CASSFGRVADTQYF. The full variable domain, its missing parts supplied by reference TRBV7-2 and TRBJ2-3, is GAGVSQSPSNKVTEKGKDVELRCDPISGHTALYWYRQSLGQGLEFLIYFQGNSAPDKSGLPSDRFSAERTGGSVSTLTIQRTQQEDSAVYLCASSFGRVADTQYFGPGTRLTVL.

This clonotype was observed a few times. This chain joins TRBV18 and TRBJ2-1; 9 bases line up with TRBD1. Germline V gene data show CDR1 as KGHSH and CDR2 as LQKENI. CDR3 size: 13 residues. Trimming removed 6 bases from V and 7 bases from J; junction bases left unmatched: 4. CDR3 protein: CASSTGTGNEQFF. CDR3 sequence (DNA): TGTGCCAGCTCGACCGGGACAGGGAATGAGCAGTTCTTC.

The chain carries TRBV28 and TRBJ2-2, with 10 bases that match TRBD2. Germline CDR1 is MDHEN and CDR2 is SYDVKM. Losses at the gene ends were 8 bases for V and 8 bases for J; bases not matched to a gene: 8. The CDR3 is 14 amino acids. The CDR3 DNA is TGTGCCAGCCGTGGACTAGCGGACCAGGGGGAGCTGTTTTTT. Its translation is CASRGLADQGELFF.

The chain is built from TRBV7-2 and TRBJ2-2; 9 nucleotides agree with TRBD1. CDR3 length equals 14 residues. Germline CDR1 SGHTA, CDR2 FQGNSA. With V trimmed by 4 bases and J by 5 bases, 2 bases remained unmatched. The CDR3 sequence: CASSWGQGTGELFF. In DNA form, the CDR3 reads TGTGCCAGCAGCTGGGGACAGGGAACCGGGGAGCTGTTTTTT.

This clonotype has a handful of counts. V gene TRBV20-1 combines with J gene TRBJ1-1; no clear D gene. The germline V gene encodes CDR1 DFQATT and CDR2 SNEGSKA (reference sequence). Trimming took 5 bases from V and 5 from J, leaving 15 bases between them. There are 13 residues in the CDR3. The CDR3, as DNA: TGCAGTGCTCCGATCTGGGGAAGGACTGAAGCTTTCTTT. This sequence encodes CSAPIWGRTEAFF.

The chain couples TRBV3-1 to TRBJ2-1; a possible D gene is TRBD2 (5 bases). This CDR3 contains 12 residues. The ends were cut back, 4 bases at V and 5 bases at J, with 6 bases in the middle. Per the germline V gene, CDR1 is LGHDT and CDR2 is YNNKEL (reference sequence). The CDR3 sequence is CASSRRDNEQFF. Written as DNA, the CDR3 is TGTGCCAGCAGCCGGCGGGACAATGAGCAGTTCTTC.

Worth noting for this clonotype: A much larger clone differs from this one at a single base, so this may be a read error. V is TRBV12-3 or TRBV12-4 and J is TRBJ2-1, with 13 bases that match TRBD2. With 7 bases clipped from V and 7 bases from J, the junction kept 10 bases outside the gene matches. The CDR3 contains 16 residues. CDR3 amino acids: CASTPGGLAGRNEQFF. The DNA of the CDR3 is TGTGCCAGCACCCCCGGGGGACTAGCGGGGCGGAATGAGCAGTTCTTC.